Listed below are T cell receptor beta chains from one sample, sequenced in a study of CD8 T cells in Susac syndrome. One entry per CDR3 protein results from TCRdb running MiXCR on the immunoSEQ multiplex PCR reads. The sample includes over 300,000 distinct CDR3 sequences, roughly 94% of them seen just once. Input material: CD4+ T cells from PBMCs. These TCRs come from a human donor with multiple sclerosis. The CDR3 runs from the conserved cysteine through the conserved F or W. The D gene is left open where the match is weak. Clone size is shown for a subset of rows, as once, few, many or a class of expanded clone.

d_gene: NA
v_gene: TRBV5-4
len: 12
j_gene: TRBJ1-2
abundance: NA
CDR3nt: TGTGCCAGCAGCCTGACGCAGGTGGACTACACCTTC
CDR3aa: CASSLTQVDYTF

d_gene: NA
v_gene: TRBV11-2
len: 15
j_gene: TRBJ1-5
abundance: NA
CDR3nt: TGTGCCAGCAGCCCCCGGGTCGGAGGCAATCAGCCCCAGCATTTT
CDR3aa: CASSPRVGGNQPQHF

d_gene: NA
v_gene: TRBV6-2/TRBV6-3
len: 13
j_gene: TRBJ1-2
abundance: NA
CDR3nt: TGTGCCAGCAGTTATGGACATAACTATGGCTACACCTTC
CDR3aa: CASSYGHNYGYTF

d_gene: TRBD2
v_gene: TRBV12-3/TRBV12-4
len: 15
j_gene: TRBJ2-3
abundance: NA
CDR3nt: TGTGCCAGCAGTTTAGGACTAGCGGGGACCAAGCCGCAGTATTTT
CDR3aa: CASSLGLAGTKPQYF

d_gene: NA
v_gene: TRBV6-2/TRBV6-3
len: 14
j_gene: TRBJ2-1
abundance: NA
CDR3nt: TGTGCCAGCAGGTCCGGGAACTCCTACAATGAGCAGTTCTTC
CDR3aa: CASRSGNSYNEQFF

d_gene: NA
v_gene: TRBV7-2
len: 14
j_gene: TRBJ1-1
abundance: NA
CDR3nt: TGTGCCAGCAGCTTAGCACAGCAGAACACTGAAGCTTTCTTT
CDR3aa: CASSLAQQNTEAFF

d_gene: TRBD1
v_gene: TRBV12-5
len: 14
j_gene: TRBJ1-5
abundance: NA
CDR3nt: TGTGCTAGTGCCTTGACAGGGGGAAATCAGCCCCAGCATTTT
CDR3aa: CASALTGGNQPQHF

d_gene: TRBD2
v_gene: TRBV7-2
len: 16
j_gene: TRBJ2-5
abundance: NA
CDR3nt: TGTGCCAGCAGCCTAAGTTTAGCGGGAGGAGAAGAGACCCAGTACTTC
CDR3aa: CASSLSLAGGEETQYF

d_gene: NA
v_gene: TRBV15
len: 13
j_gene: TRBJ1-1
abundance: NA
CDR3nt: TGTGCCACCAGCGTGGATGTCGGCACTGAAGCTTTCTTT
CDR3aa: CATSVDVGTEAFF

d_gene: TRBD2
v_gene: TRBV11-3
len: 13
j_gene: TRBJ2-3
abundance: NA
CDR3nt: TGTGCCAGCAGCTTTAGCATCGGGGGGACGCAGTATTTT
CDR3aa: CASSFSIGGTQYF

d_gene: NA
v_gene: TRBV20-1
len: 17
j_gene: TRBJ2-4
abundance: NA
CDR3nt: TGCAGTGCTAGAGATCGCCGTGGGGGGCTGGCCAAAAACATTCAGTACTTC
CDR3aa: CSARDRRGGLAKNIQYF

d_gene: NA
v_gene: TRBV20-1
len: 16
j_gene: TRBJ2-1
abundance: NA
CDR3nt: TGCAGTGCTAGAGTGTTTCAAGGAGCTGACTACAATGAGCAGTTCTTC
CDR3aa: CSARVFQGADYNEQFF

d_gene: NA
v_gene: TRBV7-2
len: 13
j_gene: TRBJ2-7
abundance: NA
CDR3nt: TGTGCCAGCAGCTTCGGGTGGCAGGACGAGCAGTACTTC
CDR3aa: CASSFGWQDEQYF

d_gene: NA
v_gene: TRBV19
len: 12
j_gene: TRBJ2-1
abundance: NA
CDR3nt: TGTGCCAGCCGAGACTATTCCGATGAGCAGTTCTTC
CDR3aa: CASRDYSDEQFF

d_gene: NA
v_gene: TRBV4-2
len: 14
j_gene: TRBJ1-5
abundance: once
CDR3nt: TGTGCCAGCAGCGCCCTTCGTGGCAATCAGCCCCAGCATTTT
CDR3aa: CASSALRGNQPQHF

d_gene: NA
v_gene: TRBV5-1
len: 15
j_gene: TRBJ2-1
abundance: NA
CDR3nt: TGCGCCAGCAGCACGGACGGGACCCTGAGGAATGAGCAGTTCTTC
CDR3aa: CASSTDGTLRNEQFF

d_gene: TRBD2
v_gene: TRBV6-2/TRBV6-3
len: 19
j_gene: TRBJ2-1
abundance: once
CDR3nt: TGTGCCAGCATCCCCCTCGGACTAGCGGGAGGGGGTGGGTACAATGAGCAGTTCTTC
CDR3aa: CASIPLGLAGGGGYNEQFF

d_gene: TRBD1
v_gene: TRBV5-1
len: 15
j_gene: TRBJ2-1
abundance: NA
CDR3nt: TGCGCCAGCAGCGCTGGACAGGAGATAGGCAATGAGCAGTTCTTC
CDR3aa: CASSAGQEIGNEQFF

d_gene: NA
v_gene: TRBV7-4
len: 15
j_gene: TRBJ2-7
abundance: NA
CDR3nt: TGTGCCAGCAGCCCTGGACAGAATAGCTCCTACGAGCAGTACTTC
CDR3aa: CASSPGQNSSYEQYF

d_gene: TRBD2
v_gene: TRBV4-2
len: 14
j_gene: TRBJ2-7
abundance: once
CDR3nt: TGTGCCAGCAGCCTCAGCGGGGTAACCTACGAGCAGTACTTC
CDR3aa: CASSLSGVTYEQYF

d_gene: TRBD1
v_gene: TRBV3-1
len: 14
j_gene: TRBJ1-6
abundance: few
CDR3nt: TGTGCCAGCAGCCGGGGACAGCTTAATTCACCCCTCCACTTT
CDR3aa: CASSRGQLNSPLHF

d_gene: NA
v_gene: TRBV2
len: 15
j_gene: TRBJ2-7
abundance: NA
CDR3nt: TGTGCCAGCAGTGATATAGTCGGCGCCTCCTACGAGCAGTACTTC
CDR3aa: CASSDIVGASYEQYF

d_gene: NA
v_gene: TRBV20-1
len: 15
j_gene: TRBJ2-7
abundance: NA
CDR3nt: TGCAGTGCTAGTTTGGGGGAGCGGCCTTCCTACGAGCAGTACTTC
CDR3aa: CSASLGERPSYEQYF

d_gene: NA
v_gene: TRBV6-2/TRBV6-3
len: 13
j_gene: TRBJ1-2
abundance: NA
CDR3nt: TGTGCCAGCAGTTACTCGACCCCCCCTGGCTACACCTTC
CDR3aa: CASSYSTPPGYTF

d_gene: NA
v_gene: TRBV5-1
len: 15
j_gene: TRBJ2-7
abundance: NA
CDR3nt: TGCGCCAGCAGCGTACAGGTAGCAAACATCTACGAGCAGTACTTC
CDR3aa: CASSVQVANIYEQYF

d_gene: NA
v_gene: TRBV12-3/TRBV12-4
len: 13
j_gene: TRBJ2-7
abundance: NA
CDR3nt: TGTGCCAGCAGTTTAGGGACAGTCGCCGAGCAGTACTTC
CDR3aa: CASSLGTVAEQYF

d_gene: NA
v_gene: TRBV11-3
len: 14
j_gene: TRBJ2-2
abundance: NA
CDR3nt: TGTGCCAGCAGCCAGCACCGGAACACCGGGGAGCTGTTTTTT
CDR3aa: CASSQHRNTGELFF

d_gene: NA
v_gene: TRBV6-1
len: 17
j_gene: TRBJ1-5
abundance: once
CDR3nt: TGTGCCAGCATGAGGTACTTCGTTGGAGGAAGCAATCAGCCCCAGCATTTT
CDR3aa: CASMRYFVGGSNQPQHF

d_gene: NA
v_gene: TRBV10-3
len: 11
j_gene: TRBJ2-3
abundance: NA
CDR3nt: TGTGCCATCAGCTCGAGTTCGGCGCAGTATTTT
CDR3aa: CAISSSSAQYF

d_gene: NA
v_gene: TRBV4-1
len: 14
j_gene: TRBJ1-3
abundance: NA
CDR3nt: TGCGCCAGCAGCCAAGATGGGGGACTTGGCGCCATATATTTT
CDR3aa: CASSQDGGLGAIYF

d_gene: TRBD1
v_gene: TRBV19
len: 14
j_gene: TRBJ1-3
abundance: once
CDR3nt: TGTGCCAGTAGACACAGGGGGGGCCGAAACACCATATATTTT
CDR3aa: CASRHRGGRNTIYF

d_gene: TRBD1
v_gene: TRBV15
len: 16
j_gene: TRBJ1-4
abundance: NA
CDR3nt: TGTGCCACCAGCTTGATACCGGGACAGGGCCATGAAAAACTGTTTTTT
CDR3aa: CATSLIPGQGHEKLFF

d_gene: NA
v_gene: TRBV18
len: 14
j_gene: TRBJ2-4
abundance: NA
CDR3nt: TGTGCCAGCTCGCCCCAGGGCCCCGGAAACATTCAGTACTTC
CDR3aa: CASSPQGPGNIQYF

d_gene: NA
v_gene: TRBV7-9
len: 13
j_gene: TRBJ2-6
abundance: NA
CDR3nt: TGTGCCAGCAGCTGGACTGGGGCCAACGTCCTGACTTTC
CDR3aa: CASSWTGANVLTF